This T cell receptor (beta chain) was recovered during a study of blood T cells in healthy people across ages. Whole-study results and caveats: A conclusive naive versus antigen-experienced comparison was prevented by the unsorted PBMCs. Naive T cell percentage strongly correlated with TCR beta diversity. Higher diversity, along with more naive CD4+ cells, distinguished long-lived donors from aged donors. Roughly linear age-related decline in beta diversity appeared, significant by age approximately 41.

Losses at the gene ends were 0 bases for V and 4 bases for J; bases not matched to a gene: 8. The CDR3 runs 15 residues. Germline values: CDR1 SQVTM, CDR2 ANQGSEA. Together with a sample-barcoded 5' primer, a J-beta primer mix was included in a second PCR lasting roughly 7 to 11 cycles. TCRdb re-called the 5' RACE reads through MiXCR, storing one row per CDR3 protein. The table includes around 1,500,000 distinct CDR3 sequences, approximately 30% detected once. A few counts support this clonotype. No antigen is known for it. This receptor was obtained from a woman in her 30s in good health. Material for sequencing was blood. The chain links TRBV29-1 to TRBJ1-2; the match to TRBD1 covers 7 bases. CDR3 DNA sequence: TGCAGCGTTGAAGAGCTGGGACAGAGGGTCTATGGCTACACCTTC. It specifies CSVEELGQRVYGYTF.